The sequence of this T cell receptor beta chain was determined in a study of CD8+ T cells in alopecia areata. Overall study: A 6-month off-drug phase came after tofacitinib, which had lasted 6 to 18 months. Percentage of affected scalp area was the basis on which treated patients' severity was scored.

The authors extracted RNA and reverse transcribed it into cDNA as the sequencing template. The data were produced by immunoSEQ multiplex PCR, yet TCRdb's version contains in-frame clones alone and is incomplete. Among 180,000 or so clones, about half were seen once, and the ten largest hold about a tenth. Germline V CDR1 and CDR2: SGDLS, YYNGEE. This CDR3 is 15 amino acids long. V trimming: 0 bases; J trimming: 1 base; junction bases outside the gene matches: 2. As for treatment: oral pan-JAK inhibitor, 5-10 mg twice daily. General study findings and limits: Alopecia totalis/universalis scalp especially showed more expanded CD8+ clones than normal scalp.

To note about this clone: Its cognate antigen is unknown.

The chain carries TRBV9 and TRBJ2-7; TRBD1 matches 9 bases. Source: CD8+ T cells sorted from blood, taken at week 52, from a patient treated with tofacitinib. This clonotype originated in a human donor with alopecia areata. As DNA, the CDR3 is TGTGCCAGCAGCGTAGGGGACAGGGATTCCTACGAGCAGTACTTC. Protein: CASSVGDRDSYEQYF.